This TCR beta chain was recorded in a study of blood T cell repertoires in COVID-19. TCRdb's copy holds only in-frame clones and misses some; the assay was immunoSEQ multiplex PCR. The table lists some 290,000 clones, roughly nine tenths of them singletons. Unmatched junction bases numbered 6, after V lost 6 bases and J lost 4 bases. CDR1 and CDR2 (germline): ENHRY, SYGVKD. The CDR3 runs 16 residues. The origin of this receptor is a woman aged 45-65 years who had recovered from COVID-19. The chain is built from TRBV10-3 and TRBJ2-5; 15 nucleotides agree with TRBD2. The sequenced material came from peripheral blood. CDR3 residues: CAIRDGTSGGRETQYF. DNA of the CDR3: TGTGCCATCAGGGACGGGACTAGCGGGGGGCGAGAGACCCAGTACTTC.